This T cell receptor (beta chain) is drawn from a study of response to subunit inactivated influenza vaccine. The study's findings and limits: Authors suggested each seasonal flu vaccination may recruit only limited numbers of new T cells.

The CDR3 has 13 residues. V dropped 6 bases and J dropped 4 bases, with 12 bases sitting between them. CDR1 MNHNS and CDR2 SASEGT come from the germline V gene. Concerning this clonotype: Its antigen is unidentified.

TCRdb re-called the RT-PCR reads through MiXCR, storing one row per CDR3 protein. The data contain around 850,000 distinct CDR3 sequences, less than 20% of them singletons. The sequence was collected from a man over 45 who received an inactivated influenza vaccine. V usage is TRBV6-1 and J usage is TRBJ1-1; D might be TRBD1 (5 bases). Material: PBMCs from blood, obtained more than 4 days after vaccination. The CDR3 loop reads CASRTPGVTEAFF. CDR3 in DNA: TGTGCCAGCAGAACCCCGGGGGTCACTGAAGCTTTCTTT.